These 24 T cell receptor beta chains originate from one sample sequenced in a study of shared clonotypes between healthy human individuals. The table came from immunoSEQ multiplex PCR; TCRdb's copy has only in-frame clones and leaves some out. This sample has over a million clones, with 70% to 80% found just once. Material: memory CD4+ T cells from PBMCs. The subset is: CD45RA-negative fraction. The receptors come from a man aged 18 to 29 in good health. Some clones in this sample may be carry-over from other donors' samples.

The genes are TRBV19 and TRBJ2-7; possible D gene TRBD2, 5 bases. This CDR3 is built from 15 residues. Germline V gene sequence: CDR1 LNHDA, CDR2 SQIVND (reference sequence). Between the trimmed V and J ends, which lost 5 bases and 3 bases, there was a span of 17 bases. The CDR3 DNA sequence: TGTGCCAGTAGTCCGACGGCAGGAGACTACTACGAGCAGTACTTC. Its protein product is CASSPTAGDYYEQYF.

CDR3 region: CASSQASGTSGWFDSEQYF. DNA of the CDR3: TGTGCCAGCAGCCAAGCATCAGGGACTAGCGGGTGGTTCGATAGCGAGCAGTACTTC. The chain joins TRBV14 to TRBJ2-7, with 12 bases matching TRBD2. J gave up 6 bases and V 1 base, and 16 bases lay outside the gene matches. This CDR3 comprises 19 residues. The germline V gene has CDR1 SGHDN and CDR2 FVKESK.

The CDR3 reads CASLPYRGQGQPQHF. In DNA, the CDR3 is TGTGCCAGTCTACCCTACAGGGGGCAGGGTCAGCCCCAGCATTTT. The chain employs TRBV19 and TRBJ1-5, with 9 positions matching TRBD1. The germline gives CDR1 LNHDA, CDR2 SQIVND (reference sequence). The CDR3 has 15 residues. Trimming removed 8 bases from V and 6 bases from J; junction bases left unmatched: 11.

This clone appeared once. The V gene is TRBV4-3, the J gene TRBJ2-2; possibly TRBD1 for D (6 bases). The CDR3 is 15 residues long. The V end was cut by 1 base, the J end by 6 bases, with 12 bases between. Germline V CDR1 and CDR2: LGHNA, YSLEER. The CDR3 reads CASSQGTGRPGELFF. Here the CDR3 DNA reads TGCGCCAGCAGCCAAGGCACAGGGCGGCCCGGGGAGCTGTTTTTT.

J is TRBJ2-3 and V is TRBV28; D unclear. The V and J ends lost 3 bases and 7 bases respectively, with 5 bases between them. Per germline, CDR1 MDHEN and CDR2 SYDVKM. This CDR3 region has 11 residues. The CDR3 protein is CASSLENTQYF. Written as DNA, the CDR3 is TGTGCCAGCAGTTTGGAGAATACGCAGTATTTT.

For this clone: A much bigger clone sits one base away, suggesting this may be a read error. Additional DNA sequences in this sample encode the identical CDR3. The chain carries TRBV7-2 and TRBJ2-7, with D possibly being TRBD1 (5 bases). The CDR3 length is 13 residues. The V gene's germline CDR1 is SGHTA and CDR2 FQGNSA. This chain's CDR3 is CASSFQGSYEQYF. In DNA form, the CDR3 reads TGTGCCAGCAGCTTCCAGGGATCCTATGAGCAGTACTTC.

The chain joins TRBV29-1 to TRBJ1-1; D might be TRBD1 (5 bases). V was pared by 6 bases and J by 1 base, with 12 bases between. Germline V gene data show CDR1 as SQVTM and CDR2 as ANQGSEA. This CDR3 region has 13 residues. In DNA form, the CDR3 reads TGCAGCGTACAAAGACAGCAGAACACTGAAGCTTTCTTT. As protein: CSVQRQQNTEAFF.

V and J are TRBV12-5 and TRBJ1-1; D is ambiguous. There are 12 residues in the CDR3. V was shortened by 3 bases and J by 6 bases, with 8 bases between the two germline ends. Germline CDR1 LGHNT, CDR2 FRNRAP. CDR3 sequence (DNA): TGTGCTAGTGGTTTCCAGGAGGCTGAAGCTTTCTTT. Its translation is CASGFQEAEAFF.

This clone was counted a few times. This sample includes further DNA sequences coding for the same CDR3. The genes are TRBV2 and TRBJ2-7; tentative D call: TRBD1 (5 bases). This CDR3 spans 11 amino acids. The V gene's germline CDR1 is SNHLY and CDR2 FYNNEI. Trimming left V 4 bases short and J 4 bases short, with 5 bases between. CDR3 residues: CASSAGYEQYF. In DNA form, the CDR3 reads TGTGCCAGCAGTGCAGGGTACGAGCAGTACTTC.

A single count supports this clone. V usage is TRBV6-1 and J usage is TRBJ1-5, with D unclear. Germline V lookup: CDR1 MNHNS, CDR2 SASEGT. This CDR3 region has 15 residues. The V and J ends lost 7 bases and 0 bases respectively, with 13 bases between them. CDR3 coding DNA: TGTGCCAGCATCTTGGTGGGCAATAGCAATCAGCCCCAGCATTTT. Amino acids: CASILVGNSNQPQHF.

Concerning this clone itself: Other DNA sequences from this sample encode an identical CDR3 as well. V is TRBV6-5 and J is TRBJ1-1; a possible D gene is TRBD1 (6 bases). V was cut by 4 bases and J by 7 bases, with 10 bases left in between. Germline loops: CDR1 MNHEY, CDR2 SVGAGI. This CDR3 has 12 residues. This CDR3 is CASSSRGREAFF. In DNA form, the CDR3 reads TGTGCCAGCAGTTCCAGGGGACGTGAAGCTTTCTTT.

There are many counts of this clone. The chain's CDR3 is CASSDTGAPRNEQYF. CDR3 in DNA: TGTGCCAGCAGTGATACGGGGGCCCCTCGAAACGAGCAGTACTTC. This chain uses TRBV25-1 with TRBJ2-7; either TRBD1 or TRBD2 may supply D (6 bases each). Per germline, CDR1 MGHDK and CDR2 SYGVNS. V was shortened by 3 bases and J by 5 bases, with 17 bases between the two germline ends. The CDR3 totals 15 residues.

This clone was observed once. Additional DNA sequences in this sample encode the identical CDR3. The V gene is TRBV19, the J gene TRBJ2-7, with D possibly being TRBD2 (6 bases). The CDR3 covers 12 residues. Germline V CDR1 and CDR2: LNHDA, SQIVND (reference sequence). The V end lost 6 bases, the J end lost 1 base, and 7 bases lay between the germline ends. The CDR3 sequence: CASSGRSYEQYF. CDR3 in DNA: TGTGCCAGTAGCGGGAGATCCTACGAGCAGTACTTC.

The V and J genes are TRBV4-1 and TRBJ1-1; D ambiguous. Germline CDR1 is MGHRA and CDR2 is YSYEKL. The CDR3 covers 13 residues. Trimming removed 4 bases from V and 7 bases from J, with 13 bases in between. CDR3 sequence (DNA): TGCGCCAGCAGCCGGGTGGAGGGAGGTGAAGCTTTCTTT. Protein: CASSRVEGGEAFF.

The CDR3 DNA is TGTGCCAGCAGCTTGCTCAGGGGGGTCACAGATACGCAGTATTTT. Residues: CASSLLRGVTDTQYF. This chain connects TRBV7-9 to TRBJ2-3, with D perhaps matching TRBD1 (7 bases). This CDR3 region has 15 residues. The V gene's germline CDR1 is SEHNR and CDR2 FQNEAQ (reference sequence). Trimming pared 3 bases from V and 2 bases from J, leaving 12 bases between.

The genes are TRBV9 and TRBJ2-1; D ambiguous. Germline CDR1 reads SGDLS; CDR2 reads YYNGEE. The CDR3 runs 16 residues. Trimming left V 0 bases short and J 0 bases short, with 10 bases between. This chain's CDR3 is CASSVEAQSSYNEQFF. The CDR3 nucleotides are TGTGCCAGCAGCGTAGAAGCCCAGAGCTCCTACAATGAGCAGTTCTTC. The full variable domain, in which reference TRBV9 and TRBJ2-1 provide the parts outside the CDR3, is DSGVTQTPKHLITATGQRVTLRCSPRSGDLSVYWYQQSLDQGLQFLIQYYNGEERAKGNILERFSAQQFPDLHSELNLSSLELGDSALYFCASSVEAQSSYNEQFFGPGTRLTVL.

The CDR3 loop is CASSPGTKWKKLFF. CDR3 DNA: TGTGCCAGCTCACCAGGGACTAAATGGAAAAAACTGTTTTTT. The rearrangement joins TRBV18 to TRBJ1-4; D perhaps matches TRBD1 (5 bases). The CDR3 length is 14 residues. CDR1 and CDR2 from the germline V gene are KGHSH and LQKENI. Deletions cut 2 bases from V and 9 bases from J, with 13 bases between.

A few counts support this clone. This chain joins TRBV9 and TRBJ1-3; the match to TRBD1 covers 7 bases. V was pared by 6 bases and J by 0 bases, with 6 bases of the junction left unmatched. The CDR3 totals 15 residues. CDR1 is SGDLS, CDR2 YYNGEE, per germline. CDR3 region: CASTGGLYSGNTIYF. CDR3 bases: TGTGCCAGCACAGGGGGACTCTACTCTGGAAACACCATATATTTT.

As to this clone: The sample carries other DNA sequences with the same CDR3. This chain uses TRBV2 with TRBJ2-5; D is tentatively TRBD1 or TRBD2 (5 bases each). This CDR3 is 14 amino acids long. Germline-derived CDR1 and CDR2 are SNHLY and FYNNEI. V was cut by 3 bases and J by 0 bases, with 8 bases left in between. The CDR3 here is CASSEGEYQETQYF. For the CDR3, the DNA is TGTGCCAGCAGTGAGGGGGAGTACCAAGAGACCCAGTACTTC.

Concerning this clone: The same CDR3 arises from other DNA sequences in this sample as well. The chain combines TRBV5-8 with TRBJ1-5; D uncertain. V lost 1 base and J lost 3, with 2 bases in between. The germline V gene has CDR1 SGHTS and CDR2 YDEGEE. The CDR3 contains 12 residues. The CDR3 coding sequence is TGTGCCAGCAGCTTGTTCAATCAGCCCCAGCATTTT. Translating it yields CASSLFNQPQHF.

V gene TRBV18 combines with J gene TRBJ1-4; a possible D gene is TRBD1 (6 bases). V lost 3 bases and J 2 bases, leaving 16 bases between the germline ends. Per germline, CDR1 KGHSH and CDR2 LQKENI. CDR3 length equals 17 residues. CDR3 DNA sequence: TGTGCCAGCTCACCGATTTGGACAGATCCGACTAATGAAAAACTGTTTTTT. Translating it yields CASSPIWTDPTNEKLFF.

V is TRBV9 and J is TRBJ1-4; no clear D. The CDR3 sequence is 15 residues long. Trimming pared 3 bases from V and 1 base from J, leaving 10 bases between. Germline V lookup: CDR1 SGDLS, CDR2 YYNGEE. The CDR3 loop reads CASSASARTNEKLFF. Written as DNA, the CDR3 is TGTGCCAGCAGCGCCAGTGCCCGAACTAATGAAAAACTGTTTTTT.

V is TRBV5-1 and J is TRBJ2-1, with a possible D match to TRBD1 (5 bases). The CDR3 length is 14 residues. Germline V lookup: CDR1 SGHRS, CDR2 YFSETQ. The V end lost 1 base, the J end lost 9 bases, and 14 bases lay between the germline ends. CDR3 DNA: TGCGCCAGCAGCTTGAAGGCGGAGCAGGGTGAGCAGTTCTTC. As protein: CASSLKAEQGEQFF.

This chain links TRBV28 with TRBJ1-3; D is perhaps TRBD1 (6 bases). CDR1 is MDHEN, CDR2 SYDVKM, per germline. V lost 2 bases to trimming and J lost 9 bases, with 11 bases between them. The CDR3 is made up of 13 amino acids. The CDR3 DNA is TGTGCCAGCAGTTTACCTACAGGGCCCACCATATATTTT. Its protein product is CASSLPTGPTIYF.